This TCR beta chain is drawn from a study of T cells expressing NK-cell markers. Across the whole study: Within the sequenced cohort of eight donors, seven exhibited HCMV seropositivity and one was seronegative.

The length of the CDR3 is 15 residues. The V gene's germline CDR1 is MNHEY and CDR2 SVGAGI. To note about this clonotype: Its antigen is still unknown.

General observations from the study: The CD3+CD56-NKG2C+ fraction of several donors was likewise dominated by these clonotypes.

TCRdb re-analyzed the 5' RACE reads; it lists each CDR3 protein once, without DNA. The sample totals some 190,000 distinct CDR3 sequences; its top ten clones hold roughly a fifth. The sequence was obtained from a man between 18 and 69 years old in good health. Material for sequencing was blood T cells: a sorted CD56 or NKG2C T cell subset, CD4+ or CD8+ T cells, or bulk PBMC T cells (not recorded which). This sequence joins TRBV6-5 and TRBJ1-4. The CDR3 is CASSYSGHKNEKLFF.